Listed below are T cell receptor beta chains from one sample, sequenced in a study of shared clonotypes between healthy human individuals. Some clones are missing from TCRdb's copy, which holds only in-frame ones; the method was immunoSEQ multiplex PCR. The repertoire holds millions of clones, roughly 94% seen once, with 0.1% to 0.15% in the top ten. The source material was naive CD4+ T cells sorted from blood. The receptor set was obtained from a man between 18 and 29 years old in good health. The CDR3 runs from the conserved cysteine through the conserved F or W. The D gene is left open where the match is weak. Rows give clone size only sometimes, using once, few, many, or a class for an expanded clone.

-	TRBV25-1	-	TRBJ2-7	CASLGSYEQYF	TGTGCCAGCCTCGGTTCCTACGAGCAGTACTTC
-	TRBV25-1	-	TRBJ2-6	CASSGPPGSGANVLTF	TGTGCCAGCAGTGGACCTCCAGGGTCTGGGGCCAACGTCCTGACTTTC
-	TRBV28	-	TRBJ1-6	CASRIAYNSPLHF	TGTGCCAGTCGGATCGCGTATAATTCACCCCTCCACTTT
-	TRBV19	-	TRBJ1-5	CASSTFSQVNQPQHF	TGTGCCAGTAGTACTTTCTCACAGGTCAATCAGCCCCAGCATTTT
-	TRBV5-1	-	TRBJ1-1	CASSSQQGGAEAFF	TGCGCCAGCAGCTCCCAACAGGGTGGCGCTGAAGCTTTCTTT
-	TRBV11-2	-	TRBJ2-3	CASSPGGPSDTQYF	TGTGCCAGCAGCCCCGGGGGTCCGTCAGATACGCAGTATTTT
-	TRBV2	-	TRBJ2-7	CASSVGISGEQYF	TGTGCCAGCAGCGTCGGGATCTCGGGCGAGCAGTACTTC
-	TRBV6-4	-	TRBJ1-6	CASSATTARGDSPLHF	TGTGCCAGCAGTGCCACCACCGCCAGGGGAGATTCACCCCTCCACTTT
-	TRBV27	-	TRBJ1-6	CASSPLGRGKDPPLHF	TGTGCCAGCAGTCCGCTCGGGCGGGGCAAAGATCCACCCCTCCACTTT
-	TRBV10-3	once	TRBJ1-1	CAISVAENTEAFF	TGTGCCATCAGTGTGGCAGAAAACACTGAAGCTTTCTTT
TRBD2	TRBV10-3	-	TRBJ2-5	CAISTSAQETQYF	TGTGCCATCAGTACTAGCGCTCAAGAGACCCAGTACTTC
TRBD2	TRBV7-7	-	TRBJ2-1	CASSLGLAGPYNEQFF	TGTGCTAGCAGCTTAGGGCTAGCGGGACCCTACAATGAGCAGTTCTTC
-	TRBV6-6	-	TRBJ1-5	CASSYPGEPQHF	TGTGCCAGCAGTTACCCCGGAGAGCCCCAGCATTTT
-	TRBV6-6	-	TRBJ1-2	CASSYPGVGSYGYTF	TGTGCCAGCAGTTACCCTGGAGTAGGGAGTTATGGCTACACCTTC
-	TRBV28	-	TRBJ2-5	CASRTPGTQETQYF	TGTGCCAGCAGAACTCCCGGGACTCAAGAGACCCAGTACTTC
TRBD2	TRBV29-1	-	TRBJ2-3	CSVEGWLAVSTDTQYF	TGCAGCGTTGAAGGTTGGCTAGCGGTGAGCACAGATACGCAGTATTTT
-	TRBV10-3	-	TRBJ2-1	CAIRRYNEQFF	TGTGCCATCAGGAGATACAATGAGCAGTTCTTC
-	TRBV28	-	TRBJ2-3	CASRGGTRRTDTQYF	TGTGCCAGCAGGGGGGGTACGAGGCGCACAGATACGCAGTATTTT
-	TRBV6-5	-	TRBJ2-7	CASTAGAPYEQYF	TGTGCCAGCACCGCGGGTGCTCCCTACGAGCAGTACTTC
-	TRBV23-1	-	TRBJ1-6	CASSQSVFYNSPLHF	TGCGCCAGCAGTCAATCTGTGTTCTATAATTCACCCCTCCACTTT
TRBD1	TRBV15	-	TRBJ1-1	CATSRETGGAYEAFF	TGTGCCACCAGCAGAGAGACAGGGGGCGCTTACGAAGCTTTCTTT
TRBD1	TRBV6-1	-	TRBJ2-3	CASKGQGVNTQYF	TGTGCCAGCAAGGGACAGGGTGTGAATACGCAGTATTTT
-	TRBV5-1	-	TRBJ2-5	CASSLRGASGETQYF	TGCGCCAGCAGCTTGCGGGGGGCCTCTGGGGAGACCCAGTACTTC
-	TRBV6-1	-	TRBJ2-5	CASSEVAGGGEYQETQYF	TGTGCCAGCAGTGAAGTTGCAGGAGGGGGCGAGTACCAAGAGACCCAGTACTTC
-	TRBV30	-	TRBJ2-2	CAWSMGGWTGELFF	TGTGCCTGGAGTATGGGGGGATGGACCGGGGAGCTGTTTTTT
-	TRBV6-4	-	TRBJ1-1	CASRVGDGRNTEAFF	TGTGCCAGCAGAGTCGGGGACGGACGGAACACTGAAGCTTTCTTT
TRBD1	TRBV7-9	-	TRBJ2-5	CASSPGQGSQETQYF	TGTGCCAGCAGCCCTGGACAGGGGAGCCAGGAGACCCAGTACTTC
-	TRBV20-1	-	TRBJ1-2	CSAPRDFRPF	TGCAGTGCCCCTAGGGACTTCCGGCCCTTC
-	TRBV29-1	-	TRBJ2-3	CSVEGLRADTQYF	TGCAGCGTTGAAGGACTGCGCGCAGATACGCAGTATTTT
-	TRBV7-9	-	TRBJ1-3	CASDPGSSGNTIYF	TGTGCCAGTGACCCAGGGTCCTCTGGAAACACCATATATTTT
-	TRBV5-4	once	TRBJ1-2	CASSPRGRGSGGYTF	TGTGCCAGCAGCCCGAGGGGTAGGGGCTCAGGCGGCTACACCTTC
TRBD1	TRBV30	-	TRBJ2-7	CAWSVFPGQGWDEQYF	TGTGCCTGGAGTGTATTCCCGGGACAGGGTTGGGACGAGCAGTACTTC
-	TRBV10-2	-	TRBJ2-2	CASLGSTNTGELFF	TGCGCCAGCCTCGGGTCGACGAACACCGGGGAGCTGTTTTTT
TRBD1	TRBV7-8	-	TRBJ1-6	CASSLGQSSYNSPLHF	TGTGCCAGCAGCTTGGGACAGAGCTCCTATAATTCACCCCTCCACTTT
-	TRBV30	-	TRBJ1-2	CAWSTPRGNGYTF	TGTGCCTGGAGTACCCCCCGGGGGAATGGCTACACCTTC
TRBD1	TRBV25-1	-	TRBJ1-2	CASSGQVTTYGYTF	TGTGCCAGCAGCGGACAGGTTACCACCTATGGCTACACCTTC
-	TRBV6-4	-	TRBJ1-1	CASSSQPNTEAFF	TGTGCCAGCAGTTCACAGCCGAACACTGAAGCTTTCTTT
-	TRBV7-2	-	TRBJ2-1	CASSLGQKYNEQFF	TGTGCCAGCAGCCTAGGGCAGAAATACAATGAGCAGTTCTTC
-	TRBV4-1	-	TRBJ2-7	CASSQRHPSYEQYF	TGCGCCAGCAGCCAACGTCATCCCTCCTACGAGCAGTACTTC
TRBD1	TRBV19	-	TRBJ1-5	CASRDRDLNQPQHF	TGTGCCAGTAGGGACAGGGACCTCAATCAGCCCCAGCATTTT
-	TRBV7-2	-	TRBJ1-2	CASRRGPHGDGYTF	TGTGCCAGCAGACGCGGACCTCACGGGGATGGCTACACCTTC
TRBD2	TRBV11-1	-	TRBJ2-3	CASSPGTSGGSRGTDTQYF	TGTGCCAGCAGCCCGGGGACTAGCGGGGGGTCGAGGGGCACAGATACGCAGTATTTT
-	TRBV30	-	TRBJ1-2	CAWTWWAGGPGGYTF	TGTGCCTGGACTTGGTGGGCGGGAGGACCGGGAGGCTACACCTTC
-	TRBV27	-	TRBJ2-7	CASSPRISYEQYF	TGTGCCAGCAGTCCTCGGATCTCCTACGAGCAGTACTTC
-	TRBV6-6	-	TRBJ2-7	CASSYLRGPDYEQYF	TGTGCCAGCAGTTACCTCCGAGGTCCAGACTACGAGCAGTACTTC
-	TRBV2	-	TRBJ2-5	CASSGSGSETQYF	TGTGCCAGCAGTGGCTCAGGGAGCGAGACCCAGTACTTC
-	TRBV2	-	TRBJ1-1	CASSERPGDTEAFF	TGTGCCAGCAGTGAGAGACCGGGAGACACTGAAGCTTTCTTT
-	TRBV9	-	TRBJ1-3	CASSPPRTPESGNTIYF	TGTGCCAGCAGCCCGCCAAGGACACCCGAGTCTGGAAACACCATATATTTT
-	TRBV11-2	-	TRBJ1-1	CASSSINIPGGTEAFF	TGTGCCAGCAGCTCTATCAATATCCCTGGGGGGACTGAAGCTTTCTTT
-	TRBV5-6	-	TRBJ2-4	CASSQENIAKNIQYF	TGTGCCAGCAGCCAAGAGAACATAGCCAAAAACATTCAGTACTTC
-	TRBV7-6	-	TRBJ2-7	CASSPDGSYEQYF	TGTGCCAGCAGTCCTGACGGATCGTACGAGCAGTACTTC
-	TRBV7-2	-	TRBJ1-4	CASSFKGVSNYEKLFF	TGTGCCAGCAGCTTCAAAGGGGTCTCGAATTATGAAAAACTGTTTTTT
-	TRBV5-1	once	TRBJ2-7	CASSLAGVDYEQYF	TGCGCCAGCAGCTTGGCGGGGGTCGACTACGAGCAGTACTTC
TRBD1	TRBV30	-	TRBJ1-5	CAWSVDRAANQPQHF	TGTGCCTGGAGTGTAGACAGGGCGGCCAATCAGCCCCAGCATTTT
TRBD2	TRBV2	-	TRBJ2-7	CASSSPGGLGVEQYF	TGTGCCAGCAGTTCCCCCGGGGGACTAGGGGTCGAGCAGTACTTC
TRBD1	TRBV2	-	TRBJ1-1	CASTRDRLNSEAFF	TGTGCCAGCACCAGGGACAGGTTGAATTCTGAAGCTTTCTTT
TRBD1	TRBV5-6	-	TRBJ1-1	CASSLFGTANTEAFF	TGTGCCAGCAGCTTGTTTGGGACAGCGAACACTGAAGCTTTCTTT
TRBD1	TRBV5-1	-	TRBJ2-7	CASSGTGGSYEQYF	TGCGCCAGCAGTGGGACAGGGGGATCCTACGAGCAGTACTTC
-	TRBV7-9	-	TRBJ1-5	CASSLAGSSNQPQHF	TGTGCCAGCAGCTTAGCGGGCAGTAGCAATCAGCCCCAGCATTTT